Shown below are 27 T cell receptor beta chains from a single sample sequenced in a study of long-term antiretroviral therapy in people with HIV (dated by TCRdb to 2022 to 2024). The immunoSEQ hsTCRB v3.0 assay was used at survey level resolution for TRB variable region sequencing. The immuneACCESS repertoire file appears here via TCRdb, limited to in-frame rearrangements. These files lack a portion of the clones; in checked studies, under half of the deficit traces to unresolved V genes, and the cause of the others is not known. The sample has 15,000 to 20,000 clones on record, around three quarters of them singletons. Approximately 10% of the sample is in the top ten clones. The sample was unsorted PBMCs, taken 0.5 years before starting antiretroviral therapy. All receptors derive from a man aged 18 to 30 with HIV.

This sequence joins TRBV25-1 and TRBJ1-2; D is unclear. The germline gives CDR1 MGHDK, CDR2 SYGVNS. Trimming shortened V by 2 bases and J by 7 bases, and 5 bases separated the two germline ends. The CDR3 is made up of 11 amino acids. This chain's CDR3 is CASSEGRGYTF. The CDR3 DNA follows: TGTGCCAGCAGTGAAGGACGTGGCTACACCTTC.

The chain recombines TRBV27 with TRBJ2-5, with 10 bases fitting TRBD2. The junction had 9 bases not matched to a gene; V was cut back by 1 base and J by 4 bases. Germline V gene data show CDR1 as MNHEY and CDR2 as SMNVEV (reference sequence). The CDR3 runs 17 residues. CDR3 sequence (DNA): TGTGCCAGCAGTTTATGGCAGCGGGGGGGGCCGGGAGAGACCCAGTACTTC. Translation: CASSLWQRGGPGETQYF.

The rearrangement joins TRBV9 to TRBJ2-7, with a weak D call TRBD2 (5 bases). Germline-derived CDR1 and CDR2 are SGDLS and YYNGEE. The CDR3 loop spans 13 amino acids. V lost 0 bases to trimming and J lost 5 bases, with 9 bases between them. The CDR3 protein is CASSVGQRNEQYF. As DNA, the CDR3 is TGTGCCAGCAGCGTAGGGCAGCGGAACGAGCAGTACTTC.

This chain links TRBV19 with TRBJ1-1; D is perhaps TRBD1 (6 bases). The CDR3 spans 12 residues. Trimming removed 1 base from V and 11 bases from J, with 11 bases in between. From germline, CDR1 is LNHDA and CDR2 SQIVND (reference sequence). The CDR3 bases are TGTGCCAGTAGTATAGGGGGGCCGGCGGCTTTCTTT. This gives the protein CASSIGGPAAFF.

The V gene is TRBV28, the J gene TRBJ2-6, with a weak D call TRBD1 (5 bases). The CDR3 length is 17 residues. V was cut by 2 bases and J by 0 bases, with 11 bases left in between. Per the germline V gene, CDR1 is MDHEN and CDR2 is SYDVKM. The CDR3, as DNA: TGTGCCAGCAGTTTACGGCCGACAGTCTCTGGGGCCAACGTCCTGACTTTC. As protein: CASSLRPTVSGANVLTF.

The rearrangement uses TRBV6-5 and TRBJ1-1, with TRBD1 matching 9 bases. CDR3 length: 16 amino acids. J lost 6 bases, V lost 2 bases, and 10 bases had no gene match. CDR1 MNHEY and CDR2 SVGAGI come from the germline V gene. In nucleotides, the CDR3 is TGTGCCAGCAGTTACCTTGAGACAGGGGGTTTATCTGAAGCTTTCTTT. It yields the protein CASSYLETGGLSEAFF.

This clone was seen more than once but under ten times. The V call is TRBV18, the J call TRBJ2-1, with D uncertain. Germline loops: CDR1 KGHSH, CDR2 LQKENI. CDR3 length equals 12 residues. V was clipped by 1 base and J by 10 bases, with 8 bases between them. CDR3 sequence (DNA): TGTGCCAGCTCACCACAAGACCTAGAGCAGTTCTTC. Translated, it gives CASSPQDLEQFF. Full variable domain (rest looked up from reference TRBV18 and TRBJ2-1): NAGVMQNPRHLVRRRGQEARLRCSPMKGHSHVYWYRQLPEEGLKFMVYLQKENIIDESGMPKERFSAEFPKEGPSILRIQQVVRGDSAAYFCASSPQDLEQFFGPGTRLTVL.

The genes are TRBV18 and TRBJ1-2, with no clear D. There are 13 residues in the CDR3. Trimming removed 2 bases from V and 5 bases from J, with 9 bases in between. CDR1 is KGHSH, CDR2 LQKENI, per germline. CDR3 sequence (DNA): TGTGCCAGCTCACCAGGCGGAGGTTATGGCTACACCTTC. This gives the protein CASSPGGGYGYTF.

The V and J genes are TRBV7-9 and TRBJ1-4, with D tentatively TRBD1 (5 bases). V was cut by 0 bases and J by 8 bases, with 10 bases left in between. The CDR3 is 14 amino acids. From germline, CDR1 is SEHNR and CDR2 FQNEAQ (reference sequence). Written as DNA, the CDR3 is TGTGCCAGCAGCTTAGCCCCGGGGGACGAAAAACTGTTTTTT. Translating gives CASSLAPGDEKLFF.

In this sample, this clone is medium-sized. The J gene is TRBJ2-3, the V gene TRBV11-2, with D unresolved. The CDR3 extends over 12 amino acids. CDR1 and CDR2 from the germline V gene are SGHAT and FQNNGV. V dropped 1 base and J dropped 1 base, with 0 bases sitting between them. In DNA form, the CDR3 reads TGTGCCAGCAGCTTAGGCACAGATACGCAGTATTTT. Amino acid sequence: CASSLGTDTQYF.

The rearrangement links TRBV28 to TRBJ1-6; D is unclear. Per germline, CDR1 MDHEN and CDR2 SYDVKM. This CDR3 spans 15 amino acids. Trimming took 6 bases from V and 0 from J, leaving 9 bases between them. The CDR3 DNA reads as TGTGCCAGCAGGGACCGTAGCTCCTATAATTCACCCCTCCACTTT. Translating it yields CASRDRSSYNSPLHF.

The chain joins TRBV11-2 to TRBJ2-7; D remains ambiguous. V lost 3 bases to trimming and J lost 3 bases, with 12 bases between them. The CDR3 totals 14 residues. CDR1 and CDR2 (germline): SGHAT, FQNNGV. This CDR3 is CASSFSPLFYEQYF. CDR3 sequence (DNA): TGTGCCAGCAGCTTTTCTCCGTTGTTCTACGAGCAGTACTTC.

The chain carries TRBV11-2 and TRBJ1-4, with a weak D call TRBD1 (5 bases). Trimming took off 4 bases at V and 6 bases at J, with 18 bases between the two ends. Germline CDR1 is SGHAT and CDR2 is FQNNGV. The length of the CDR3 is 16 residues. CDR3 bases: TGTGCCAGCAGCTCCCGGGTGAGGGGCTTGGATGAAAAACTGTTTTTT. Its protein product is CASSSRVRGLDEKLFF.

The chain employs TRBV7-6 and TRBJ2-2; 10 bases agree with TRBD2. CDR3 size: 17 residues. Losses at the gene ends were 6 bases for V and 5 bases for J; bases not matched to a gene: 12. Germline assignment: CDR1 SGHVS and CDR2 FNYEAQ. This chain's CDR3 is CASRGVAGGPFTGELFF. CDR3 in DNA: TGTGCCAGCAGGGGCGTAGCGGGAGGTCCCTTTACCGGGGAGCTGTTTTTT.

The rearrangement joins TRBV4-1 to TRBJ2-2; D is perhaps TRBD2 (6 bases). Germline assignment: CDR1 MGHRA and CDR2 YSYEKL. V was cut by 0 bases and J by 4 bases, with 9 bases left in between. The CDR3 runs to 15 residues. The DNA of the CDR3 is TGCGCCAGCAGCCAAGAGGGGACTGCCACCGGGGAGCTGTTTTTT. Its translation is CASSQEGTATGELFF.

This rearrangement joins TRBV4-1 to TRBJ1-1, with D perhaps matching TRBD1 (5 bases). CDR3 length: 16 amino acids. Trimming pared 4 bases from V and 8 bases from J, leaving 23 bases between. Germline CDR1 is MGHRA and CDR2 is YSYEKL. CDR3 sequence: CASSRRWAGEPKEAFF. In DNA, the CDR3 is TGCGCCAGCAGCCGGAGGTGGGCGGGGGAACCCAAAGAAGCTTTCTTT.

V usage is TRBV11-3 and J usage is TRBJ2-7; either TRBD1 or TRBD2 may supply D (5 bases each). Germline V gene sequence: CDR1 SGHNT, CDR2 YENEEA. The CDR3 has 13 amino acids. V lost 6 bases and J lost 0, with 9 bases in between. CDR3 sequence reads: CASSPGTSYEQYF. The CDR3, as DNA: TGTGCCAGCAGTCCAGGGACCTCCTACGAGCAGTACTTC.

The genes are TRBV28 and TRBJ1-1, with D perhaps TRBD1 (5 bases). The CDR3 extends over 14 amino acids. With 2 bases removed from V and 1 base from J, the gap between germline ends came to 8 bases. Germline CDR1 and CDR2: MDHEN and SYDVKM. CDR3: CASSLHGANTEAFF. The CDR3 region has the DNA TGTGCCAGCAGTTTACACGGGGCGAACACTGAAGCTTTCTTT.

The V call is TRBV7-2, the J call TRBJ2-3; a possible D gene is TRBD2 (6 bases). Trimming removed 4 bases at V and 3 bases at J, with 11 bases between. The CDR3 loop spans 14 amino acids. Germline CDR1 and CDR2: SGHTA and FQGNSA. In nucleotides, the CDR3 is TGTGCCAGCAGCTCTTCAAGCGGGACAGATACGCAGTATTTT. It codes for CASSSSSGTDTQYF.

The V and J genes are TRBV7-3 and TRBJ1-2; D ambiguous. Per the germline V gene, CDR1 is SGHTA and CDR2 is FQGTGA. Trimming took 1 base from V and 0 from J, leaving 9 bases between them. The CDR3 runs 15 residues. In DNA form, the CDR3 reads TGTGCCAGCAGCTTAAAGAGAGTACCTAACTATGGCTACACCTTC. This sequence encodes CASSLKRVPNYGYTF. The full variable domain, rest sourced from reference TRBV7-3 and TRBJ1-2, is GAGVSQTPSNKVTEKGKYVELRCDPISGHTALYWYRQSLGQGPEFLIYFQGTGAADDSGLPNDRFFAVRPEGSVSTLKIQRTERGDSAVYLCASSLKRVPNYGYTFGSGTRLTVV.

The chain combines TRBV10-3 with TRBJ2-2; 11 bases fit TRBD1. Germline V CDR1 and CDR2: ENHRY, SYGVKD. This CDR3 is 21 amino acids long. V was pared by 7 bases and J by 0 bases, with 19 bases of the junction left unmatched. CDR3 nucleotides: TGTGCCATCAACTCCAACGGACAGGGGGCAACAGGGGACCCGAACACCGGGGAGCTGTTTTTT. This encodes CAINSNGQGATGDPNTGELFF.

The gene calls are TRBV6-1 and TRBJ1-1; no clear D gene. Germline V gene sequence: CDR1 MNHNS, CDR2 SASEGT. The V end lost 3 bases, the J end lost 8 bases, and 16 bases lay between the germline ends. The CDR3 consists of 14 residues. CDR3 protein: CASSDLAAPTEAFF. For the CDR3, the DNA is TGTGCCAGCAGTGACCTCGCGGCCCCCACCGAAGCTTTCTTT.

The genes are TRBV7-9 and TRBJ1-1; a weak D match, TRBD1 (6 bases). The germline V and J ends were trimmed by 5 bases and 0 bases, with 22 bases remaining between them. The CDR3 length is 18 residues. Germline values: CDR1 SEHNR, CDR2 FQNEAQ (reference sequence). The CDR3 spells CASSPSGGGRGMNTEAFF. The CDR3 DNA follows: TGTGCCAGCAGCCCCTCGGGAGGAGGGAGGGGGATGAACACTGAAGCTTTCTTT. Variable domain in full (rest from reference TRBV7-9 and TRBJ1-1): DTGVSQNPRHKITKRGQNVTFRCDPISEHNRLYWYRQTLGQGPEFLTYFQNEAQLEKSRLLSDRFSAERPKGSFSTLEIQRTEQGDSAMYLCASSPSGGGRGMNTEAFFGQGTRLTVV.

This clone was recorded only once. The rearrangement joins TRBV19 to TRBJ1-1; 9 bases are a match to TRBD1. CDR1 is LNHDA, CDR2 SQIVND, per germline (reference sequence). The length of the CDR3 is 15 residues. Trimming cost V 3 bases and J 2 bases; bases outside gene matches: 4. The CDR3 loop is CASSMDRGLNTEAFF. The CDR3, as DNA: TGTGCCAGTAGTATGGACAGGGGCCTCAACACTGAAGCTTTCTTT.

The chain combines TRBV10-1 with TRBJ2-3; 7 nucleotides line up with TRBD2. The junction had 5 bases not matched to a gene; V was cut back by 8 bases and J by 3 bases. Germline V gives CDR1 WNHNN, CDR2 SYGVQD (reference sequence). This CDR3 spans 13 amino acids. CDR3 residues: CASSERGTDTQYF. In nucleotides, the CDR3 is TGCGCCAGCTCCGAGCGGGGTACAGATACGCAGTATTTT.

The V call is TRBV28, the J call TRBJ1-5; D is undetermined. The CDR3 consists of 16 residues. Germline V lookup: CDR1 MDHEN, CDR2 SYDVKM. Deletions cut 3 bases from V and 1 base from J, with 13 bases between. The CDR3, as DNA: TGTGCCAGCAGTTTTGTGGCGGCATTAAGCAATCAGCCCCAGCATTTT. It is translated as CASSFVAALSNQPQHF.

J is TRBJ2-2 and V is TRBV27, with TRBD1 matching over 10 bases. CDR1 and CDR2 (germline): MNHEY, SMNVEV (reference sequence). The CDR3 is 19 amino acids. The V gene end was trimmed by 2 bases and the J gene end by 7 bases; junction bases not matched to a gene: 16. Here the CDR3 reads CASSLSHGGGQGGDGELFF. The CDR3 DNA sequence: TGTGCCAGCAGTTTAAGTCACGGAGGAGGACAGGGGGGTGACGGGGAGCTGTTTTTT.